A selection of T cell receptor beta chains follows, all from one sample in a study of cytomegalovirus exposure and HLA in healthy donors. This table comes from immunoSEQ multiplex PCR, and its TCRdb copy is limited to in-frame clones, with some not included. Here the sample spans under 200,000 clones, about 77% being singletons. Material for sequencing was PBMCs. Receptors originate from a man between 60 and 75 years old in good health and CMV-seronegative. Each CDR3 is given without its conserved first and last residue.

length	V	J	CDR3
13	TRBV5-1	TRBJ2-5	ASSLAATAQETQY
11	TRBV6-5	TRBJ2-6	ASTRSGANVLT
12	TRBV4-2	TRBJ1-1	ASSLDRVNTEAF
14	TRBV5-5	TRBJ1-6	ASSLEGGSYNSPLH
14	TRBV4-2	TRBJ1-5	ASSQDPGQGNQPQH
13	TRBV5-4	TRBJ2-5	ASSLVGTPQETQY
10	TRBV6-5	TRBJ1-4	ASTSRGEKLF
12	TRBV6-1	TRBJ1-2	ASSEGGGPYGYT
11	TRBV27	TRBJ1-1	ATHPTVGTEAF
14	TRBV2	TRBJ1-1	ASSEARTGVNTEAF
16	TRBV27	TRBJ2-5	ASSPRWTSTPGVETQY
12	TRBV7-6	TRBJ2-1	AREAGVGYNEQF
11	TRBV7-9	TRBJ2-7	ASSHRGTYEQY
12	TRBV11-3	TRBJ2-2	ASSPERITGELF
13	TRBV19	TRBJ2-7	ASSIRPAGGGEQY
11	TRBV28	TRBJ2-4	ASSKDRRNIQY
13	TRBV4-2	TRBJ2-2	ASSQGTANTGELF
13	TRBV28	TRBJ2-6	ASSLLRSGANVLT
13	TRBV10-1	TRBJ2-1	ASAGGGQSENEQF
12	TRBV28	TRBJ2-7	ASSPKSLVLWQY
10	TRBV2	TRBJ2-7	ARSTGSDEQY
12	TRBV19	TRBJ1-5	ASSPDKGNQPQH
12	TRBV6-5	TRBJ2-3	ASRTSRSTDTQY
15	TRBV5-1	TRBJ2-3	ASSLGGTGTLTDTQY
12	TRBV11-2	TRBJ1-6	ASNTAGGNSPLH
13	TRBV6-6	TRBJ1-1	ASSYFGQGTTEAF